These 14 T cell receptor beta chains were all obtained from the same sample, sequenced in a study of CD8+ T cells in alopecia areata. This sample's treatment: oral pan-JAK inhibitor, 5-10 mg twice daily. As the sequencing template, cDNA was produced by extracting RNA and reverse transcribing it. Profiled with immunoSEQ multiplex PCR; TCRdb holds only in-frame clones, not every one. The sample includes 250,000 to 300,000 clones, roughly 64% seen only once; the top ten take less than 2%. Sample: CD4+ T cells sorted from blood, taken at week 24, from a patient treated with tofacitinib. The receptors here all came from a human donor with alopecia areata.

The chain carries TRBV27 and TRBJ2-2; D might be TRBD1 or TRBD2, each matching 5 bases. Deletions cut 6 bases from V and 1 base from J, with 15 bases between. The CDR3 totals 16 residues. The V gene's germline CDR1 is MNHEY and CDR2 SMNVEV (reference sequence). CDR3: CASSSTGTKNTGELFF. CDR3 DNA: TGTGCCAGCAGCTCTACCGGGACCAAGAACACCGGGGAGCTGTTTTTT.

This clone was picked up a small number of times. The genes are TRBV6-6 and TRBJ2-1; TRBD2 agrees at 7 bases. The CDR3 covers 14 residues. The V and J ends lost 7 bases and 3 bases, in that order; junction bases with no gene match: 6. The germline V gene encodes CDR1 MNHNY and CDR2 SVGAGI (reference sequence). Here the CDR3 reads CASNYGGGYNEQFF. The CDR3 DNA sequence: TGTGCCAGCAACTATGGCGGGGGCTACAATGAGCAGTTCTTC.

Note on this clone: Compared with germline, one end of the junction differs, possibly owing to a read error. The CDR3 loop is CASGLVLGRVEQAAF. CDR3 sequence (DNA): TGTGCTAGTGGTTTGGTACTGGGTAGGGTGGAACAGGCGGCGTTC. J is TRBJ2-7 and V is TRBV12-5, with D possibly TRBD1 on 5 matching bases. Germline V gene data show CDR1 as LGHNT and CDR2 as FRNRAP. This CDR3 spans 15 amino acids.

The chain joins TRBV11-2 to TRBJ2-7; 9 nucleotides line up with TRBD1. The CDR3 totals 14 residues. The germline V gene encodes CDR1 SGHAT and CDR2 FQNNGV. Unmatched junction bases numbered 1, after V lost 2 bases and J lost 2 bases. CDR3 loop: CASSLTGGAYEQYF. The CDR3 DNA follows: TGTGCCAGCAGCTTAACAGGGGGCGCCTACGAGCAGTACTTC. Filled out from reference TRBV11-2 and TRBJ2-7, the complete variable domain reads EAGVAQSPRYKIIEKRQSVAFWCNPISGHATLYWYQQILGQGPKLLIQFQNNGVVDDSQLPKDRFSAERLKGVDSTLKIQPAKLEDSAVYLCASSLTGGAYEQYFGPGTRLTVT.

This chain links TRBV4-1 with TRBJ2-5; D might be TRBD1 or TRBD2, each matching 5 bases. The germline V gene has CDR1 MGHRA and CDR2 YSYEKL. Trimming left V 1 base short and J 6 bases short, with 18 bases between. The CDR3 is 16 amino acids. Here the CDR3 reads CASSQGRGARLQTQYF. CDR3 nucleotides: TGCGCCAGCAGCCAAGGCAGAGGGGCGCGCTTGCAGACCCAGTACTTC.

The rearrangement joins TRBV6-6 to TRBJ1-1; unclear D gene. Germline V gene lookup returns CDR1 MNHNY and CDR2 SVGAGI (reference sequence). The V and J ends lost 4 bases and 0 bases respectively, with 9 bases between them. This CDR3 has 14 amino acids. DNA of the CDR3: TGTGCCAGCAGTTCTACGACCGTGAACACTGAAGCTTTCTTT. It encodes CASSSTTVNTEAFF.

CDR3 coding DNA: TGTGCCAGCAGCGAACGGGACCATCGCCGGAAAGCCACCTTC. Amino acids: CASSERDHRRKATF. V is TRBV14 and J is TRBJ1-2, with D perhaps TRBD1 (5 bases). Germline assignment: CDR1 SGHDN and CDR2 FVKESK. The CDR3 length is 14 residues. V was cut by 5 bases and J by 13 bases, with 23 bases left in between.

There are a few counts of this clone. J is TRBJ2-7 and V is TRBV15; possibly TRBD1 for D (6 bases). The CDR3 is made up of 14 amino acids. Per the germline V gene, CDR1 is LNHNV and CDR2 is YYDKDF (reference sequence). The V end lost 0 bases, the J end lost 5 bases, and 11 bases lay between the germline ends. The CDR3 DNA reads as TGTGCCACCAGCAGAGACAGGGGCACCGACGAGCAGTACTTC. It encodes CATSRDRGTDEQYF.

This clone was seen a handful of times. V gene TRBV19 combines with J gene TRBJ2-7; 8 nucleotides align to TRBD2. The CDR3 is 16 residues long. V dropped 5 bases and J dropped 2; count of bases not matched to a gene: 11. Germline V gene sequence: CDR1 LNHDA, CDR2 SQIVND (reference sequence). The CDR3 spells CASSAREGRTTYEQYF. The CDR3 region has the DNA TGTGCCAGTAGTGCCCGGGAGGGCAGGACAACCTACGAGCAGTACTTC.

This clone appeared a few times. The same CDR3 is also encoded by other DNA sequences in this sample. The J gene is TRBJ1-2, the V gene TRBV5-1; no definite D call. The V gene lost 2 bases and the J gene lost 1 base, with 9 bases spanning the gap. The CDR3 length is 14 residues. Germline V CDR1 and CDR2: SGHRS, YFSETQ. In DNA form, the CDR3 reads TGCGCCAGCAGCTTAGCAGGAGATAACTATGGCTACACCTTC. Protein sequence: CASSLAGDNYGYTF.

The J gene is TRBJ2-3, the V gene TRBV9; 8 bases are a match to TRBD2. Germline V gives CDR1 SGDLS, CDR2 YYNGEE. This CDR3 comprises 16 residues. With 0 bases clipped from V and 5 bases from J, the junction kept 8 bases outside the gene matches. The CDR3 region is CASSVVGTRSRDTQYF. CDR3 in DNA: TGTGCCAGCAGCGTAGTCGGGACTAGATCAAGAGATACGCAGTATTTT.

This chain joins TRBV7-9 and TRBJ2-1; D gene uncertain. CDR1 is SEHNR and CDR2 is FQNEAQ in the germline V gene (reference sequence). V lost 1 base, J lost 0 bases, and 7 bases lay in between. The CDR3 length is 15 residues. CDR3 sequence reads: CASSLDTYSYNEQFF. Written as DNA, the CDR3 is TGTGCCAGCAGCTTAGACACCTACTCCTACAATGAGCAGTTCTTC.

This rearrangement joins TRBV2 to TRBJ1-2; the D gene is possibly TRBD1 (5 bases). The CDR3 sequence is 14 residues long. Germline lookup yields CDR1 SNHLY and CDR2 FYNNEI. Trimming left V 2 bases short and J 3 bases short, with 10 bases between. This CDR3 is CASSEFGAYYGYTF. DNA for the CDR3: TGTGCCAGCAGTGAATTCGGGGCCTACTATGGCTACACCTTC. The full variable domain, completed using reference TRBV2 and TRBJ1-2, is EPEVTQTPSHQVTQMGQEVILRCVPISNHLYFYWYRQILGQKVEFLVSFYNNEISEKSEIFDDQFSVERPDGSNFTLKIRSTKLEDSAMYFCASSEFGAYYGYTFGSGTRLTVV.

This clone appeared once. CDR3: CASSSPSGGRSRDTQYF. The CDR3 bases are TGTGCCAGCAGCTCTCCTAGCGGGGGCCGTTCGCGGGATACGCAGTATTTT. The rearrangement links TRBV7-2 to TRBJ2-3; 10 bases line up with TRBD2. Germline CDR1 and CDR2: SGHTA and FQGNSA. The junction had 13 bases not matched to a gene; V was cut back by 4 bases and J by 6 bases. This CDR3 comprises 17 residues.